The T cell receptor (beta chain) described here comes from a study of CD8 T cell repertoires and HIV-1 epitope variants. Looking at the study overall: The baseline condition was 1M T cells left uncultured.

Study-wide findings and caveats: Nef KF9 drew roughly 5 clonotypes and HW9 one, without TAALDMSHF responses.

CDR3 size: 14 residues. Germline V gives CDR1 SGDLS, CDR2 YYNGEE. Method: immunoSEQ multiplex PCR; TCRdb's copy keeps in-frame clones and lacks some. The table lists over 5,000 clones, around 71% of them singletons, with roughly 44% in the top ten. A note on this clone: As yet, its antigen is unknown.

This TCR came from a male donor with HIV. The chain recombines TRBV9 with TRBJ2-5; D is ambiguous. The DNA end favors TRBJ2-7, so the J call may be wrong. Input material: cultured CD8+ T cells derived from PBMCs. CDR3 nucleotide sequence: TGTGCCAGCAGCGTAGGCATAGGATCCTACGAGCAGTACTTC. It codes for CASSVGIGSYEQYF.